Below, one TCR beta chain is given with its context. Its antigen is currently not known. No much larger clonotype is one base removed from it; base qualities were not supplied. Between the V and J ends, shortened by 4 bases and 8 bases respectively, the junction contains 17 bases. The CDR3, from cysteine to phenylalanine, totals 13 residues. The sequence is cut down to CDR3 DNA, 39 bases in frame from base 1. CDR1 DFQATT and CDR2 SNEGSKA were looked up in the germline V gene (reference sequence). The data derive from a study of CD8 T cells in Susac syndrome (dated by TCRdb to the late 2010s). Background for the entire study: The study used repertoire sequencing to test whether antigen drove CD8+ T cell activation and differentiation in Susac syndrome. The study at large found these results: The study acknowledged that relatively few individuals were included in the TCR sequencing and HLA analysis.

RNA was extracted with the RNeasy kit and about 0.5 to 1 ug was reverse transcribed using random hexamers. The immunoSEQ multiplex PCR assay, which covers 54 Vbeta and 13 Jbeta segments, was used to amplify TCR beta CDR3 regions. PCR amplification bias was corrected using a synthetic template baseline for primer optimization and computational correction. Under the source paper's analysis protocol: Reads were annotated to V, D and J genes per IMGT and analyzed with immunoSEQ Analyzer, keeping only productive sequences. To calculate clonality, Shannon entropy was normalized by log2 of the number of productive unique sequences and then subtracted from one. Public and private clones were assessed among the 100 most prevalent clones of each patient and control. A clone was defined as Susac-specific if it was absent from the healthy and MS cohorts, from 1052 published viral clones and from other ImmuneACCESS disease sequences. The public sequencing data were trimmed at Q25 with fastp and processed into clonotypes with MiXCR by TCRdb, which kept only in-frame beta chains. Entries are consolidated by CDR3 protein sequence, retaining the most common genes and DNA. In this record, the V and J calls reflect TCRdb's handling and not the investigators' own analysis. The sample contains some 190,000 distinct CDR3 sequences, approximately 93% of them found a single time. The top ten hold about 0.1% of the sample.

High-throughput TCR beta sequencing profiled peripheral blood CD8+ and CD4+ T cells from healthy donors, Susac syndrome patients and multiple sclerosis patients. Healthy donors were age- and sex-matched controls. Bulk CD8+ and CD4+ T cells were purified magnetically by negative isolation, whereas CD8+ TEMRA cells were enriched by FACS. Blood was collected in EDTA tubes and processed within 24 hours, with PBMCs isolated through density gradient centrifugation. PBMCs destined for TCR sequencing were cryopreserved in liquid nitrogen and later thawed in a 37 °C water bath. The sorted or isolated CD4+, CD8+ and CD8+ TEMRA cells reached a purity of at least 90%.

The sequence is built from TRBV20-1 and TRBJ1-1; no D segment can be confidently identified. The TCR originated in a human donor in good health. The sequenced sample consisted of CD4+ T cells from PBMCs. CDR3 sequence: CSAKPTWQYEAFF. The nucleotide sequence reads as follows: TGCAGTGCTAAGCCCACCTGGCAGTACGAAGCTTTCTTT.